This T cell receptor (beta chain) stems from a study of blood T cell repertoires in COVID-19. Across the study: Both acute and convalescent COVID-19 samples were obtained from the United States, Italy and Spain.

Libraries were prepared by immunoSEQ multiplex PCR; TCRdb keeps only in-frame clonotypes and omits some of them. The data show over 90,000 clones, with about 84% seen just once and roughly 25% held by the top ten. There are 13 residues in the CDR3. J was trimmed by 5 bases and V by 3 bases; bases with no gene match: 4. Germline V lookup: CDR1 DFQATT, CDR2 SNEGSKA (reference sequence). This sequence was found in a man older than 75 with active or convalescent COVID-19. The sequencing input was peripheral blood. V usage is TRBV20-1 and J usage is TRBJ1-5; 7 bases agree with TRBD1. CDR3 sequence reads: CSASRQGDQPQHF. As DNA, the CDR3 is TGCAGTGCTAGTAGACAGGGCGATCAGCCCCAGCATTTT.